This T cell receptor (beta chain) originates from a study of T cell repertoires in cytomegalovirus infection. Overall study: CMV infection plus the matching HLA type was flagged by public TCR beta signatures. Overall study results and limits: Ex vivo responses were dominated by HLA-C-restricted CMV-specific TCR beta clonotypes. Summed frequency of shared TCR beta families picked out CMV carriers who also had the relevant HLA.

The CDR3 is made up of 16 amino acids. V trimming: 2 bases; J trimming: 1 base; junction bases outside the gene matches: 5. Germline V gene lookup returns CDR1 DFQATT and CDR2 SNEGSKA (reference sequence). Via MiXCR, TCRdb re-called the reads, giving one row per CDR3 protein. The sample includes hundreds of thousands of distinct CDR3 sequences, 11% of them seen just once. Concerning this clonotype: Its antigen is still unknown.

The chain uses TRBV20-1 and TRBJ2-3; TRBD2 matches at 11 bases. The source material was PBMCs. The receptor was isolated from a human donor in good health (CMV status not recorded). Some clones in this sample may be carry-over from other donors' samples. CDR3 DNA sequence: TGCAGTGCTAGATCCTCTAGCGGGGGGCGCACAGATACGCAGTATTTT. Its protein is CSARSSSGGRTDTQYF.